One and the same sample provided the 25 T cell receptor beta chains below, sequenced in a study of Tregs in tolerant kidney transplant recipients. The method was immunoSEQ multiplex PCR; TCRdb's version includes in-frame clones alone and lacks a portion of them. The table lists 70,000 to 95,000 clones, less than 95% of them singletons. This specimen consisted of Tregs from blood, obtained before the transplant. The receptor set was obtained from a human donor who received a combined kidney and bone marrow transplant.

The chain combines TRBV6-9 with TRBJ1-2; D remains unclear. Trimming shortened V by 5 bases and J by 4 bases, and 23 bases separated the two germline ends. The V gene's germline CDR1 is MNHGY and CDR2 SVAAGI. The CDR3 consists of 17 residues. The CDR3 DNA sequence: TGTGCCAGCAGTAAACCATGGACTTACGGAAAGACCTATGGCTACACCTTC. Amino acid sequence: CASSKPWTYGKTYGYTF.

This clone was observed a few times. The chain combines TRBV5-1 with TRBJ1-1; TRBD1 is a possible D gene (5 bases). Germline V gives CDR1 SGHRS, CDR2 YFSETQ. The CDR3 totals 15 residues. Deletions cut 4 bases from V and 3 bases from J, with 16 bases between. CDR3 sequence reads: CASSPGGGYDTEAFF. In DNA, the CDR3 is TGCGCCAGCAGCCCCGGGGGGGGATATGACACTGAAGCTTTCTTT.

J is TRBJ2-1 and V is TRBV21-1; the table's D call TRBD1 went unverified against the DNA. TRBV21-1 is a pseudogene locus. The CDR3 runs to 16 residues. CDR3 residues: CASSTLHARIYNEQFF. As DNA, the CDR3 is TGTGCCAGCAGCACCCTCCACGCCAGAATTTACAATGAGCAGTTCTTC.

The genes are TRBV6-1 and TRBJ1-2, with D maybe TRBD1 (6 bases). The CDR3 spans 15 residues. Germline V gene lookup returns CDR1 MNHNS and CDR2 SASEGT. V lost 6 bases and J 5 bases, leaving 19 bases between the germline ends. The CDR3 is CASRGLGARGYGYTF. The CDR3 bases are TGTGCCAGCAGGGGGCTGGGGGCGCGAGGATATGGCTACACCTTC.

In DNA, the CDR3 is TGTGCCAGCAGGGACAGGGGATATAGCAATCAGCCCCAGCATTTT. It encodes CASRDRGYSNQPQHF. V and J are TRBV6-6 and TRBJ1-5; 9 nucleotides align to TRBD1. Germline CDR1 MNHNY, CDR2 SVGAGI (reference sequence). Trimming cost V 6 bases and J 0 bases; bases outside gene matches: 3. This CDR3 has 15 amino acids.

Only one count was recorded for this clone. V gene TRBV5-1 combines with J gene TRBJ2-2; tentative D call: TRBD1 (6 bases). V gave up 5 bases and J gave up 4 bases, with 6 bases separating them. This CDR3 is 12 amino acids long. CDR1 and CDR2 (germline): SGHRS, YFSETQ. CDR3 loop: CASRQGTGELFF. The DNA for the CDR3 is TGCGCCAGCAGACAGGGCACCGGGGAGCTGTTTTTT. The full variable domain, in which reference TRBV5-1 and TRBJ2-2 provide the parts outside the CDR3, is KAGVTQTPRYLIKTRGQQVTLSCSPISGHRSVSWYQQTPGQGLQFLFEYFSETQRNKGNFPGRFSGRQFSNSRSEMNVSTLELGDSALYLCASRQGTGELFFGEGSRLTVL.

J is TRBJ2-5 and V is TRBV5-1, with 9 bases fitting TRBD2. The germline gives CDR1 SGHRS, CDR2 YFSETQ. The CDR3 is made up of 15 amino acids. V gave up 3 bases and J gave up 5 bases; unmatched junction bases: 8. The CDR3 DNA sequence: TGCGCCAGCAGCTGGGGCGGGGGGGCCCTTGAGACCCAGTACTTC. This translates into CASSWGGGALETQYF.

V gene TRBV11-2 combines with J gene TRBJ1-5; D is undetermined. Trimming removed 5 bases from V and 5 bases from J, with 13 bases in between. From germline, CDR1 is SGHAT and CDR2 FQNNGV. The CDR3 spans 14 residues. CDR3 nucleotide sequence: TGTGCCAGCAGCCCAACCTGGTCAGATCAGCCCCAGCATTTT. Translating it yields CASSPTWSDQPQHF.

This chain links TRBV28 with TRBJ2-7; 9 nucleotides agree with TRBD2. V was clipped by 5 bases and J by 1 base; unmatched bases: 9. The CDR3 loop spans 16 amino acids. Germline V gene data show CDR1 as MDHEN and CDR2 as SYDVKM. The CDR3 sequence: CASSLPGTSRSYEQYF. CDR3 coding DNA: TGTGCCAGCAGTCTCCCCGGGACTAGCAGGTCCTACGAGCAGTACTTC.

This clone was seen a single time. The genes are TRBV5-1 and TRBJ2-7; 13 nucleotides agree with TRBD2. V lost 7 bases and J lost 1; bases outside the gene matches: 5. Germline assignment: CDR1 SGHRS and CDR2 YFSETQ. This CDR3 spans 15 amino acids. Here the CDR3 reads CASGTGLAGSYEQYF. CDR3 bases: TGCGCCAGCGGAACGGGACTAGCGGGATCCTACGAGCAGTACTTC.

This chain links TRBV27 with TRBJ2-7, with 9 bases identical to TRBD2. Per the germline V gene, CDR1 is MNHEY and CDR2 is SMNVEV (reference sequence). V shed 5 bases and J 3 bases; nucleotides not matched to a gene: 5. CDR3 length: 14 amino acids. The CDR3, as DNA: TGTGCCAGCAGTAGACTAGCGGAGTTCTACGAGCAGTACTTC. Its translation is CASSRLAEFYEQYF.

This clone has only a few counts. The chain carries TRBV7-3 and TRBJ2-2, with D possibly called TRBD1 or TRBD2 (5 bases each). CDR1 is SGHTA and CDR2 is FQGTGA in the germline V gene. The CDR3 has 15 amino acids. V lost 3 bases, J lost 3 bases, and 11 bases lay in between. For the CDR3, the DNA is TGTGCCAGCAGCTTCGGGATGGGGGACACCGGGGAGCTGTTTTTT. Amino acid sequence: CASSFGMGDTGELFF. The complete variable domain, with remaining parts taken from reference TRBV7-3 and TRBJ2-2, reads GAGVSQTPSNKVTEKGKYVELRCDPISGHTALYWYRQSLGQGPEFLIYFQGTGAADDSGLPNDRFFAVRPEGSVSTLKIQRTERGDSAVYLCASSFGMGDTGELFFGEGSRLTVL.

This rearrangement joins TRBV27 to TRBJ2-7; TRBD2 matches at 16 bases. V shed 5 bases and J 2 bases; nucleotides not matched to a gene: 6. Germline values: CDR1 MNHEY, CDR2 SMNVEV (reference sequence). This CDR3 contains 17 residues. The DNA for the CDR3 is TGTGCCAGCAGTCCGGGGACTAGCGGGAGGGGACCCTACGAGCAGTACTTC. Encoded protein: CASSPGTSGRGPYEQYF.

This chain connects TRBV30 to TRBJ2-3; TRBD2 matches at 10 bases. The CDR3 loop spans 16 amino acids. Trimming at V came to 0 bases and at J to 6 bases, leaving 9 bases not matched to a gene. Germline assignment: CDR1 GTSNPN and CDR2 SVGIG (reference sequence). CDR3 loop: CAWSVNLAGVGDTQYF. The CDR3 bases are TGTGCCTGGAGTGTCAACCTAGCGGGAGTGGGGGATACGCAGTATTTT. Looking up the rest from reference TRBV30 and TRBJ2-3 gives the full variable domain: SQTIHQWPATLVQPVGSPLSLECTVEGTSNPNLYWYRQAAGRGLQLLFYSVGIGQISSEVPQNLSASRPQDRQFILSSKKLLLSDSGFYLCAWSVNLAGVGDTQYFGPGTRLTVL.

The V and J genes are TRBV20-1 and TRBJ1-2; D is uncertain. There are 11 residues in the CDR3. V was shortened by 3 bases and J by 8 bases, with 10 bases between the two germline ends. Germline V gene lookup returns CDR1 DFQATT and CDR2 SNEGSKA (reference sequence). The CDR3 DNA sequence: TGCAGTGCTAGCACACCGACCGGCTACACCTTC. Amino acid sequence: CSASTPTGYTF.

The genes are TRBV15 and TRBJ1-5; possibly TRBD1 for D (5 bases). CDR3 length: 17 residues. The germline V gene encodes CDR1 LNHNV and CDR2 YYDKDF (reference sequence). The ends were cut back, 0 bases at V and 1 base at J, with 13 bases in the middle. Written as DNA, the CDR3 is TGTGCCACCAGCAGAGATCCTCGGACAACAAGCAATCAGCCCCAGCATTTT. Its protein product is CATSRDPRTTSNQPQHF.

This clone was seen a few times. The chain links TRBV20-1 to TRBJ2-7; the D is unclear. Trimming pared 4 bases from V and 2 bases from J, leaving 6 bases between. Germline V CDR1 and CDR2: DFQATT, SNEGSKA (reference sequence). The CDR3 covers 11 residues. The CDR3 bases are TGCAGTGCTAAGGCTACCTACGAGCAGTACTTC. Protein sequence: CSAKATYEQYF.

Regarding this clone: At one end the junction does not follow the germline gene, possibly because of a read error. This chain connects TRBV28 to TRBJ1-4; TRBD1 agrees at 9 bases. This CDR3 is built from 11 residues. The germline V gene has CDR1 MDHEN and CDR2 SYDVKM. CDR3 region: CASSSYRDRDF. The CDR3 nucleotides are TGTGCCAGCAGTTCATACCGGGACAGGGATTTT.

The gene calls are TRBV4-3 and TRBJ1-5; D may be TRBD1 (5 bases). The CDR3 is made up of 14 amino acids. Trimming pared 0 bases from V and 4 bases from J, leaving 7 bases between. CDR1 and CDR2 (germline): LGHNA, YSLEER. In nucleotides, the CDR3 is TGCGCCAGCAGCCAAGATCACAGGAATCAGCCCCAGCATTTT. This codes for CASSQDHRNQPQHF.

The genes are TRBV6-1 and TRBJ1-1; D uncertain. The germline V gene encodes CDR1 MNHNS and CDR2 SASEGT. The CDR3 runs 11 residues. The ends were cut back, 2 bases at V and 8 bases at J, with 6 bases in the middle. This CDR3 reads CASSEQREAFF. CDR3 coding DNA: TGTGCCAGCAGTGAACAGCGCGAAGCTTTCTTT.

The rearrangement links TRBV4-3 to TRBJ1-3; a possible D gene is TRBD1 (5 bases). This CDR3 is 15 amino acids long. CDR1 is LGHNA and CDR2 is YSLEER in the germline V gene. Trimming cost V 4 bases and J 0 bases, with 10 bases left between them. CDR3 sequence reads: CASSRDRSSGNTIYF. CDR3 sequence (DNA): TGCGCCAGCAGCCGAGACAGAAGCTCTGGAAACACCATATATTTT.

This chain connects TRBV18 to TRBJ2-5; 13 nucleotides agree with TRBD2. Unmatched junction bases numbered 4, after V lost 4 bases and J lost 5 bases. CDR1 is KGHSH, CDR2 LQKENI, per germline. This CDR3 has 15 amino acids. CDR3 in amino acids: CASSQLAGGQETQYF. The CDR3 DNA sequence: TGTGCCAGCTCACAACTAGCGGGAGGGCAGGAGACCCAGTACTTC.

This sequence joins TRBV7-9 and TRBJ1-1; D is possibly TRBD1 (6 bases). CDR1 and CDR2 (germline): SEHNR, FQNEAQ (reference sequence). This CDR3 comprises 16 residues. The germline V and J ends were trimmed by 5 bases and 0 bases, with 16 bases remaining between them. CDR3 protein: CASSPKGVKMNTEAFF. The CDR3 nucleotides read TGTGCCAGCAGCCCCAAGGGGGTGAAGATGAACACTGAAGCTTTCTTT.

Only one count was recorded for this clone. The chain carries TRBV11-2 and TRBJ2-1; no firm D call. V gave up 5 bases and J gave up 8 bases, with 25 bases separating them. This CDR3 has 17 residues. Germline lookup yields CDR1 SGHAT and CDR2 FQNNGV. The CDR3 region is CASSNTRRVIGVDEQFF. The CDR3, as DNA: TGTGCCAGCAGCAACACAAGAAGGGTTATTGGTGTCGATGAGCAGTTCTTC.

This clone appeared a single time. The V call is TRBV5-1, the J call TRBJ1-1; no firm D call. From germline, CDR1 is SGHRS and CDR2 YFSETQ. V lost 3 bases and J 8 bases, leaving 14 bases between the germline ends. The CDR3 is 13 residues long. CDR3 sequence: CASSYGEGREAFF. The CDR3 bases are TGCGCCAGCAGCTACGGGGAAGGCCGAGAAGCTTTCTTT.